The subject of this entry is one T cell receptor (beta chain). Its antigen is as yet unknown. The CDR3 totals 17 residues. V gave up 0 bases and J gave up 0 bases, with 13 bases separating them. Looked up from germline, CDR1 is SGHNT and CDR2 is YYREEE (reference sequence). The sample is drawn from a study of cytotoxic CD8 clonotypes in ibrutinib-treated CLL. Whole-study findings and limits: At baseline, clonality was higher than in age-matched healthy donors and correlated with CD8+ counts.

Assay: immunoSEQ multiplex PCR; the TCRdb copy retains only in-frame clones and omits some. The sample lists about 84,000 clones, 70% to 90% occurring once. The sequence was collected from a human donor with chronic lymphocytic leukemia. The input for sequencing was PBMCs, taken before ibrutinib treatment. The gene calls are TRBV5-4 and TRBJ2-1; possibly TRBD1 for D (6 bases). CDR3 nucleotides: TGTGCCAGCAGCTTGGCTCCCCAGGGGAGCTCCTACAATGAGCAGTTCTTC. Protein sequence: CASSLAPQGSSYNEQFF.